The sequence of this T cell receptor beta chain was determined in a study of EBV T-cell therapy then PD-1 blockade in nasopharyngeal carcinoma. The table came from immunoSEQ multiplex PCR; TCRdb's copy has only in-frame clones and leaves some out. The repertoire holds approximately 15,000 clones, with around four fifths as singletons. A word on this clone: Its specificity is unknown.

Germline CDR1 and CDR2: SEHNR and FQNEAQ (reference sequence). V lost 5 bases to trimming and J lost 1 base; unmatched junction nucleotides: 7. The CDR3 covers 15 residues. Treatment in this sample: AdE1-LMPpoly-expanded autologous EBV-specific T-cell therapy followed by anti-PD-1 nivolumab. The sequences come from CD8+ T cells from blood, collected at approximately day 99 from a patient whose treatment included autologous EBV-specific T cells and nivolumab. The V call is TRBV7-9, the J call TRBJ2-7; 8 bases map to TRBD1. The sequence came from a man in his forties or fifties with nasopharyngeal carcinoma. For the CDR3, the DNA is TGTGCCAGCAGCCCGCGGGACAGGCTATCCTACGAGCAGTACTTC. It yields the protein CASSPRDRLSYEQYF.